This record looks at one T cell receptor (beta chain) sequence and its context. Antigen: not known. The sample originates from a study of cytomegalovirus exposure and HLA in healthy donors. The wider study: An early release of data contained some 80 million unique TCRs, which came from HLA-typed donors. Within the Caucasian-associated ancestry cluster were roughly 82% of the roughly 360 genotyped donors.

With 60 Vbeta and 13 Jbeta primers, the PCR was carried out. Some clones are missing from TCRdb's copy, which holds only in-frame ones; the method was immunoSEQ multiplex PCR. This table has about 150,000 clones, 77% appearing once. General study points: Later on, a genetic analysis was performed. It linked a missense variant in DCLRE1C with V- and J-gene trimming of TCR beta.

Sample: PBMCs. This TCR came from a male donor in good health and CMV-seronegative.

The CDR3 region has the DNA TGTGCCAGCAGCTCGACAGGGTCTTCTGAGCAGTTCTTC. It yields the protein CASSSTGSSEQFF. The chain joins TRBV7-8 to TRBJ2-1, with 7 bases identical to TRBD1. Germline V gene lookup returns CDR1 SGHVS and CDR2 FQNEAQ. The junction had 6 bases not matched to a gene; V was cut back by 4 bases and J by 9 bases. The CDR3 spans 13 residues.